This T cell receptor beta chain was captured in a study of cytomegalovirus exposure and HLA in healthy donors. This clone was seen a few times. Losses at the gene ends were 7 bases for V and 3 bases for J; bases not matched to a gene: 5. The CDR3 sequence is 14 residues long. CDR1 and CDR2 from the germline V gene are MNHEY and SVGAGI. PCR used 60 Vbeta primers and 13 Jbeta primers. The method was immunoSEQ multiplex PCR; TCRdb's version includes in-frame clones alone and lacks a portion of them. The data show about 62,000 clones, with approximately 71% seen just once and about 8% held by the top ten.

The specimen was PBMCs. The chain links TRBV6-5 to TRBJ1-4, with 7 bases lining up with TRBD1. This sequence was found in a man aged 60 to 75 in good health and CMV-seropositive. The CDR3 is CASKVGQANEKLFF. CDR3 bases: TGTGCCAGCAAAGTCGGACAGGCTAATGAAAAACTGTTTTTT.